This T cell receptor (beta chain) was observed in a study of blood T cells in healthy people across ages. It was with a sample-barcoded 5' primer and a J-beta primer mix that a second PCR of about 7 to 12 cycles was run. In TCRdb, the 5' RACE reads were re-called with MiXCR into one record per CDR3 protein. This table holds about 780,000 distinct CDR3 sequences, less than 80% found once. Study conclusions and caveats: Aged donors had fewer naive CD4+ cells and lower diversity than long-lived donors. Per million T cells, the diversity of TCR beta decreased roughly linearly as age advanced.

Each donor supplied approximately 10 milliliters of peripheral blood. As concerns this clonotype: The target antigen is unknown.

The source is a man younger than 40 in good health. The source material was blood.

CDR3 in DNA: TGTGCCAGCAGTTCCCTGCGGGGGGGATATAGCGCAGATACGCAGTATTTT. This gives the protein CASSSLRGGYSADTQYF. The chain carries TRBV7-2 and TRBJ2-3; 9 bases are shared with TRBD2. The length of the CDR3 is 17 residues. The J segment lost 4 bases and the V segment lost 6 bases, leaving 14 bases of the junction unmatched. From germline, CDR1 is SGHTA and CDR2 FQGNSA.